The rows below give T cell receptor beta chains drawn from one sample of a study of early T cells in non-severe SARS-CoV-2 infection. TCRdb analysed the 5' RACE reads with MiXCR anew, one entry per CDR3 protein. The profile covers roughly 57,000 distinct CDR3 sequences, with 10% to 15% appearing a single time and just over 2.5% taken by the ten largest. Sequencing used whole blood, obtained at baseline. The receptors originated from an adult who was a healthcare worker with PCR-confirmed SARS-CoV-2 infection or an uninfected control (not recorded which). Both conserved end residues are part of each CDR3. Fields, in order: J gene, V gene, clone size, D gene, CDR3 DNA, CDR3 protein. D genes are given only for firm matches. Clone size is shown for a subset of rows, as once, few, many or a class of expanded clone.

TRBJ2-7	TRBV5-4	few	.	TGTGCCAGCAGCTTGGGGACGGCGAGCTCCTACGAGCAGTACTTC	CASSLGTASSYEQYF
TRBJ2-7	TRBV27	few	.	TGTGCCAGCAGTTTCCCCGACAGCCACGAGCAGTACTTC	CASSFPDSHEQYF
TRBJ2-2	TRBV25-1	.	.	TGTGCCAGCAGTCCCCTCGGTGTGGGGGGACTGAACACCGGGGAGCTGTTTTTT	CASSPLGVGGLNTGELFF
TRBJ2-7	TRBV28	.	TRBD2	TGTGCCAGCAGTGGTGGGACTAGCGGTTCCTACGAGCAGTACTTC	CASSGGTSGSYEQYF
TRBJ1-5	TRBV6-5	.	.	TGTGCCAGCAGGAAGGGACAAGTAAATCAGCCCCAGCATTTT	CASRKGQVNQPQHF
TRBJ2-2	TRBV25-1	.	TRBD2	TGTGTCAGCAGTGATCAGCGGGAGGTCACCGGGGAGCTGTTTTTT	CVSSDQREVTGELFF
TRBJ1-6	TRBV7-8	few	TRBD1	TGTGCCAGCAGCCAGGGCAGGGGGAGAAATTCACCCCTCCACTTT	CASSQGRGRNSPLHF
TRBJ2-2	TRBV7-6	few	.	TGTGCCAGCAGCTTAGCGACCGGGGAGCTGTTTTTT	CASSLATGELFF
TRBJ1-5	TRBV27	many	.	TGTACCGGGGAGAGGGATCAGCCCCAGCATTTT	CTGERDQPQHF
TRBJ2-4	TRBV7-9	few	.	TGTGCCAGCAGCAGAACCGGGTCTACCTTAGCCAAAAACATTCAGTACTTC	CASSRTGSTLAKNIQYF
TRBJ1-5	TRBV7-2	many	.	TGTGCCAGCAGCTTAGTTAACAACAATCAGCCCCAGCATTTT	CASSLVNNNQPQHF
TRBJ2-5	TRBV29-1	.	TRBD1	TGCAGCGTTAAGAGGGGGCCCCAAGAGACCCAGTACTTC	CSVKRGPQETQYF
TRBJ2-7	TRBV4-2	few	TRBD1	TGTGCCAGCAGCCAAGCAGGGGACAGGGACTACGAGCAGTACTTC	CASSQAGDRDYEQYF
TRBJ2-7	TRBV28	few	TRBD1	TGTGCCAGCAGTTTCCTGGACAGGGTCGCGGCCTACGAGCAGTACTTC	CASSFLDRVAAYEQYF
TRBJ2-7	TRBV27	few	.	TGTGCCAGCAGTTTAGCAGACCGGAGAACGGCCTACGAGCAGTACTTC	CASSLADRRTAYEQYF
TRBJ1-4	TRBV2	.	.	TGTGCCAGCAGTGAAGTTGGTGGCGGATTCTCTGAAAAACTGTTTTTT	CASSEVGGGFSEKLFF
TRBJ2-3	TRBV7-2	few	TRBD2	TGTGCCAGCAGCCCGGGACTAGCGGGAGGTGCAGATACGCAGTATTTT	CASSPGLAGGADTQYF
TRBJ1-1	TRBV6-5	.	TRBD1	TGTGCCAGCAGGGGGACAGGTGGAGGGACTGAAGCTTTCTTT	CASRGTGGGTEAFF
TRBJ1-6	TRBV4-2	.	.	TGTGCCAGCAGCTCGCACCCCCCCTCACCCCTCCACTTT	CASSSHPPSPLHF
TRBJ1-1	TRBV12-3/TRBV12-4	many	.	TGTGCCAGCAGCTCCAAACTTAGGGCTTTCTTT	CASSSKLRAFF
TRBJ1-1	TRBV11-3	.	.	TGTGCCAGCAGCTTCCAGGGTTCTGAAGCTTTCTTT	CASSFQGSEAFF
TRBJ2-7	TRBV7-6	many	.	TGTGCCAGCAGCTTAGCCGAGACCCAATACGAGCAGTACTTC	CASSLAETQYEQYF
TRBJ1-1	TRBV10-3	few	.	TGTGCCATCAGTTGGACGGGGGGGCAGGACACTGAAGCTTTCTTT	CAISWTGGQDTEAFF
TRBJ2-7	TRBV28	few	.	TGTGCCAGCAGTCTCCCCGGGACCAGATACGAGCAGTACTTC	CASSLPGTRYEQYF
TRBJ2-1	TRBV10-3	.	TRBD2	TGTGCCATCAGTGAGATTGGACTAGCGGAAAGGAATGAGCAGTTCTTC	CAISEIGLAERNEQFF
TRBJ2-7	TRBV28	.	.	TGTGCCAGCAGCGTAAGGTACGAGCAGTACTTC	CASSVRYEQYF
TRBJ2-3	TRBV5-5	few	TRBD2	TGTGCCAGCAGCTTGGCCGTCCGGGGAGGGCCGGGTTATACGCAGTATTTT	CASSLAVRGGPGYTQYF
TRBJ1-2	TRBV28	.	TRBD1	TGTGCCAGCAGATTCTCGGACAGGGAGGGCTATGGCTACACCTTC	CASRFSDREGYGYTF
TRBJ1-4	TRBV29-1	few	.	TGCAGCGTTGAGCTTACCGGACTAGGCAATGAAAAACTGTTTTTT	CSVELTGLGNEKLFF
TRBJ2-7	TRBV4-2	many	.	TGTGCCAGCAGCCAAGATATGGTCTACGAGCAGTACTTC	CASSQDMVYEQYF
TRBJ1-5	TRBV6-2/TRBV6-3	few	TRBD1	TGTGCCAGCAGTTCAAACCGGGACAGGGCAAGCAATCAGCCCCAGCATTTT	CASSSNRDRASNQPQHF
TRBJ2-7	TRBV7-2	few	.	TGTGCCAGCAGCTCCGGACGTGGACGTTCCAACTACGAGCAGTACTTC	CASSSGRGRSNYEQYF
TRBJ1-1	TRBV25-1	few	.	TGTGCCAGCAGCCTGAACTCTGAAGCTTTCTTT	CASSLNSEAFF
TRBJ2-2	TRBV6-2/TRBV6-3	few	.	TGTGCCAGCTCTGACCCCGGGGAGCTGTTTTTT	CASSDPGELFF
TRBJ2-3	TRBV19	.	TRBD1	TGTGCCAGTAGTATAGGTAGGGACAGATCTGGCACAGATACGCAGTATTTT	CASSIGRDRSGTDTQYF
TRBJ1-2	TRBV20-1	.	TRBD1	TGCAGTAGAACCGGGACAGTAAGTTTTGCTAATGGCTACACCTTC	CSRTGTVSFANGYTF
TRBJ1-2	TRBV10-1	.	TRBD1	TGCGCCAGCAGTGACGGGACAGCTTATGGCTACACCTTC	CASSDGTAYGYTF
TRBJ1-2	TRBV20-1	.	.	TGCAGTGCCTTCTCCGAGGTAGAAGCCTATGGCTACACCTTC	CSAFSEVEAYGYTF
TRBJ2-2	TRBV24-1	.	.	TGTGCCACCAGTGATTTACGGGACACCGGGGAGCTGTTTTTT	CATSDLRDTGELFF
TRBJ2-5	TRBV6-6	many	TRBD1	TGTGCCAGCGGGCGGACAGGCCAAGAGACCCAGTACTTC	CASGRTGQETQYF
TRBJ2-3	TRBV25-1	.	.	TGTGCCAGCAGTGGTAACGGATACACAGATACGCAGTATTTT	CASSGNGYTDTQYF
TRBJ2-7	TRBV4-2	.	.	TGTGCCAGCAGCCAAGACCTCGGACCCCACCTCGAGCAGTACTTC	CASSQDLGPHLEQYF
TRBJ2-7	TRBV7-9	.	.	TGTGCCAGCAACCAGGGAAATACGGGCGAGCAGTACTTC	CASNQGNTGEQYF
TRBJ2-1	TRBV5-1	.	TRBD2	TGCGCCAGCAGCATTTCTAGCGGGAGGTCCTCCTACAATGAGCAGTTCTTC	CASSISSGRSSYNEQFF
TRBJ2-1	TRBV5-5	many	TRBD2	TGTGCCAGCAGCCCCGGGACTAGCGGAGGCAATGAGCAGTTCTTC	CASSPGTSGGNEQFF
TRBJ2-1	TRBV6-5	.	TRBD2	TGTGCCAGCAGTCCATTTAAGCGGGAGGGTGTGCATGAGCAGTTCTTC	CASSPFKREGVHEQFF
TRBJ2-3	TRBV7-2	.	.	TGTGCCAGCAGCTTAGGACTTGGTGGAGATACGCAGTATTTT	CASSLGLGGDTQYF
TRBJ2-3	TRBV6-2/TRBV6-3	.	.	TGTGCCAGCAGTTACTCCTTAGAGACTAGCACAGATACGCAGTATTTT	CASSYSLETSTDTQYF
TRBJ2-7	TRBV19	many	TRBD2	TGTGCCAGTAGTATGGGGCAGCGGGAGGCGCCCTACGAGCAGTACTTC	CASSMGQREAPYEQYF
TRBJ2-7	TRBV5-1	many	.	TGCGCCAGCAGCTTGGGGGGACGTTCCTTC	CASSLGGRSF
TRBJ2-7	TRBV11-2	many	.	TGTGCCAGCACCCCGGAGGGGCGGGAGCAGTACTTC	CASTPEGREQYF
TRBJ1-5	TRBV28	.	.	TGTGCCAGCACGGTCGCAACCTCAGGGACACAGCCCCAGCATTTT	CASTVATSGTQPQHF
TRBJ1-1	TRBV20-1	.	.	TGCAGTGCCAGCGGGGGTAACACTGAAGCTTTCTTT	CSASGGNTEAFF
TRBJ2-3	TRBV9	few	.	TGTGCCAGCAGCGTAGAGCAGGGCAAGATACGCCAGTATTTT	CASSVEQGKIRQYF
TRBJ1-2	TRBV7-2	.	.	TGTGCCAGCAGCCTACAGGACAACTATGGCTACACCTTC	CASSLQDNYGYTF
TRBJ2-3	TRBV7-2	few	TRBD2	TGTGCCAGCAGCTTTACTAGCGGGAGGGTCACAGATACGCAGTATTTT	CASSFTSGRVTDTQYF
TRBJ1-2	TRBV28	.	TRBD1	TGTGCCAGCAGTGGCAGGGGGCCCGGTTCAAACTATGGCTACACCTTC	CASSGRGPGSNYGYTF
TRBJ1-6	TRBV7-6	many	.	TGTGCCAGCAGCGTCGCGGGGCCTAATTCACCCCTCCACTTT	CASSVAGPNSPLHF
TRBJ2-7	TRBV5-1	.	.	TGCGCCAGCACCGCCGGGACGCCTTCCTACGAGCAGTACTTC	CASTAGTPSYEQYF
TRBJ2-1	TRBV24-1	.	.	TGTGCCACCAGTGACCCTCACGGGATCTACAATGAGCAGTTCTTC	CATSDPHGIYNEQFF